This entry is about one T cell receptor beta chain. The data stem from a study of blood T cell repertoires in COVID-19. Study summary: PBMCs, B-cell-depleted T cells, or T cells provided the cDNA or gDNA that made up the material.

Here immunoSEQ multiplex PCR was the method, and the copy in TCRdb shows in-frame clones only, minus some. This table holds some 130,000 clones, around 89% found once. The germline V and J ends were trimmed by 4 bases and 3 bases, with 4 bases remaining between them. The CDR3 loop spans 12 amino acids. The V call is TRBV12-3 or TRBV12-4, the J call TRBJ2-1; D gene unclear. This TCR came from a man in his fifties with active or convalescent COVID-19. The sequencing input was peripheral blood. The CDR3 DNA is TGTGCCAGCAGTTCCATCTACAATGAGCAGTTCTTC. Its translation is CASSSIYNEQFF.